The rows below give T cell receptor beta chains drawn from one sample of a study of CD8+ T cells in alopecia areata. TCRdb keeps only in-frame clones here, not all; method: immunoSEQ multiplex PCR. The data contain under 70,000 clones, roughly 61% of them singletons. Material: CD8+ T cells sorted from blood, obtained at week 0. The receptors shown here come from a human donor with alopecia areata. Both conserved end residues are part of each CDR3. Each record gives: V gene, J gene, D gene, CDR3 protein. The D gene is left open where the match is weak.

V: TRBV27; J: TRBJ2-7; D: TRBD2; CDR3: CASSLSAAGAYEQYF
V: TRBV13; J: TRBJ2-7; D: .; CDR3: CASSAWDSYEQYF
V: TRBV10-3; J: TRBJ2-1; D: .; CDR3: CAISESVGGPNEQFF
V: TRBV5-1; J: TRBJ2-1; D: .; CDR3: CASSADGSYNEQFF
V: TRBV28; J: TRBJ2-3; D: .; CDR3: CASFFADTQYF
V: TRBV25-1; J: TRBJ1-1; D: TRBD1; CDR3: CASSEWRDRGSDTEAFF
V: TRBV9; J: TRBJ2-5; D: TRBD2; CDR3: CASSEGTSGNQETQYF
V: TRBV29-1; J: TRBJ1-3; D: .; CDR3: CSVEDRVQGSGNTIYF
V: TRBV19; J: TRBJ2-1; D: .; CDR3: CASSIMDSSRDEQFF
V: TRBV5-1; J: TRBJ1-2; D: TRBD1; CDR3: CASSFGTGDGYTF
V: TRBV30; J: TRBJ2-1; D: .; CDR3: CAWSDPSSYNEQFF
V: TRBV19; J: TRBJ1-5; D: TRBD1; CDR3: CASSTTGTEYQPQHF
V: TRBV7-9; J: TRBJ2-5; D: .; CDR3: CASSSPGGRETQYF
V: TRBV27; J: TRBJ2-1; D: TRBD1; CDR3: CASGQGGEQFF
V: TRBV20-1; J: TRBJ2-7; D: .; CDR3: CSARAGVF
V: TRBV5-1; J: TRBJ2-7; D: .; CDR3: CASSLGGQLPYEQYF
V: TRBV7-9; J: TRBJ2-3; D: .; CDR3: CASSPNTDTQYF
V: TRBV4-1; J: TRBJ1-1; D: .; CDR3: CASSQDVLGNTEAFF
V: TRBV14; J: TRBJ2-1; D: .; CDR3: CASTEVGNDNEQFF